This TCR beta chain comes out of a study of shared clonotypes between healthy human individuals. Study outcomes and limitations: The sole specimen, blood, was sampled, and tissue repertoires likely differ.

Turning to this clone: The antigen is not known.

The method was immunoSEQ multiplex PCR; TCRdb's version includes in-frame clones alone and lacks a portion of them. The profile shows about 2 million clones, over 85% of them singletons. The junction had 4 bases not matched to a gene; V was cut back by 2 bases and J by 1 base. Germline V lookup: CDR1 MNHNS, CDR2 SASEGT. The CDR3 runs to 15 residues. Only CD45RO-negative cells positively selected for CCR7 counted as naive CD8 cells, so terminally differentiated effector memory CD45RA+ cells were excluded. Those who donated, Caucasian adults without exception, all lived in Nashville, Tennessee. The TCR comes from a man aged 18 to 35 in good health. The chain employs TRBV6-1 and TRBJ1-2; 7 bases are a match to TRBD1. Sequencing used naive CD8+ T cells sorted from blood. This chain's CDR3 is CASSEWAGGNYGYTF. The CDR3 DNA is TGTGCCAGCAGTGAATGGGCAGGGGGTAACTATGGCTACACCTTC.